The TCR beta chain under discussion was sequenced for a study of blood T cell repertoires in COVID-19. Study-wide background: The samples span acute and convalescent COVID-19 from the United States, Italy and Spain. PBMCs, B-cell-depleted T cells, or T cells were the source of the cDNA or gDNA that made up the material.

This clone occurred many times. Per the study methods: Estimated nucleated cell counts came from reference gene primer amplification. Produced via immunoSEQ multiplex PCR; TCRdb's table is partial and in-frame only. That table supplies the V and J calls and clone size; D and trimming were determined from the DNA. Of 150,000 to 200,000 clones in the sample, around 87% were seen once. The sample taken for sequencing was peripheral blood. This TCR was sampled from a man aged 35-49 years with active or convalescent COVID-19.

The CDR3 region is CASSPENNYGYTF. CDR3 in DNA: TGTGCCAGCTCACCGGAGAATAACTATGGCTACACCTTC. The chain joins TRBV18 to TRBJ1-2; D is unresolved. V gave up 3 bases and J gave up 1 base, with 6 bases separating them. Germline CDR1 KGHSH, CDR2 LQKENI. This CDR3 spans 13 amino acids.